A selection of T cell receptor beta chains follows, all from one sample in a study of blood T cell repertoires in COVID-19. Repertoires were generated with immunoSEQ multiplex PCR, while TCRdb's copy carries only in-frame clones and drops some. The sample lists 90,000 to 120,000 clones; around 90% were seen once. The sequenced sample consisted of peripheral blood. The origin of the receptors is a man aged 70-80 years with acute or convalescent COVID-19. The CDR3 runs from the conserved cysteine through the conserved F or W.

j_gene: TRBJ2-7; v_gene: TRBV6-5; CDR3aa: CASSYSAGGSYEQYF
j_gene: TRBJ2-7; v_gene: TRBV6-5; CDR3aa: CASSYSRPPGGYEQYF
j_gene: TRBJ1-2; v_gene: TRBV3-1/TRBV3-2; CDR3aa: CASSQGVGGSVNYGYTF
j_gene: TRBJ2-7; v_gene: TRBV15; CDR3aa: CATSSTTGVSSYEQYF
j_gene: TRBJ1-5; v_gene: TRBV6-2/TRBV6-3; CDR3aa: CASSYQGQGNQPQHF
j_gene: TRBJ2-2; v_gene: TRBV24-1; CDR3aa: CATSDPTGGSAGELFF
j_gene: TRBJ1-5; v_gene: TRBV2; CDR3aa: CASSEEGFGGQPQHF
j_gene: TRBJ1-3; v_gene: TRBV18; CDR3aa: CASSLIPTGGDSGNTIYF
j_gene: TRBJ1-1; v_gene: TRBV6-5; CDR3aa: CASSYSPGNTEAFF
j_gene: TRBJ2-2; v_gene: TRBV29-1; CDR3aa: CSVGTGNTGELFF
j_gene: TRBJ2-1; v_gene: TRBV6-1; CDR3aa: CASSEFLRDREYNEQFF
j_gene: TRBJ1-2; v_gene: TRBV7-9; CDR3aa: CASSLDWGTGRGYTF
j_gene: TRBJ2-2; v_gene: TRBV12-5; CDR3aa: CASGLIDRVSTGELFF
j_gene: TRBJ1-1; v_gene: TRBV19; CDR3aa: CASNSPGRANTEAFF
j_gene: TRBJ1-3; v_gene: TRBV4-1; CDR3aa: CASSQYEGAGNTIYF
j_gene: TRBJ2-7; v_gene: TRBV7-2; CDR3aa: CASSQGASGGIYEQYF
j_gene: TRBJ1-4; v_gene: TRBV28; CDR3aa: CAGGRVNEKLFF
j_gene: TRBJ1-1; v_gene: TRBV5-1; CDR3aa: CASSPIRGRLNTEAFF
j_gene: TRBJ2-7; v_gene: TRBV11-3; CDR3aa: CASSFVMSSEQYF
j_gene: TRBJ1-2; v_gene: TRBV27; CDR3aa: CASSLWGDGYTF
j_gene: TRBJ1-1; v_gene: TRBV5-1; CDR3aa: CASSGGQGNTEAFF
j_gene: TRBJ1-2; v_gene: TRBV3-1/TRBV3-2; CDR3aa: CASSRTGGEEANYGYTF
j_gene: TRBJ2-3; v_gene: TRBV7-9; CDR3aa: CASSPGLAGVGTDTQYF
j_gene: TRBJ2-5; v_gene: TRBV18; CDR3aa: CASSPSLGGAKTQYF
j_gene: TRBJ2-2; v_gene: TRBV4-1; CDR3aa: CASSQDRGLAGELFF
j_gene: TRBJ2-1; v_gene: TRBV6-2/TRBV6-3; CDR3aa: CASSYRNRGTSGRKVSFEQFF
j_gene: TRBJ1-4; v_gene: TRBV15; CDR3aa: CATSLETSNEKLFF
j_gene: TRBJ2-1; v_gene: TRBV19; CDR3aa: CAKIQGRHEQFF
j_gene: TRBJ1-2; v_gene: TRBV6-4; CDR3aa: CASRTPGGSNGYTF
j_gene: TRBJ1-3; v_gene: TRBV11-2; CDR3aa: CASSLSIENTIYF
j_gene: TRBJ2-1; v_gene: TRBV28; CDR3aa: CASSFGSFSFPYEQFF
j_gene: TRBJ1-2; v_gene: TRBV28; CDR3aa: CATGQPYGYTF
j_gene: TRBJ1-5; v_gene: TRBV29-1; CDR3aa: CSASSRGPDQPQHF
j_gene: TRBJ2-7; v_gene: TRBV6-5; CDR3aa: CASRPESGGAYEQYF
j_gene: TRBJ1-5; v_gene: TRBV6-1; CDR3aa: CASSEGHRTGGFNQPQHF
j_gene: TRBJ1-2; v_gene: TRBV12-3/TRBV12-4; CDR3aa: CASREDPGRGYTF
j_gene: TRBJ2-1; v_gene: TRBV19; CDR3aa: CASSIVRGTIYNEQFF
j_gene: TRBJ2-1; v_gene: TRBV24-1; CDR3aa: CATGKMNEQFF
j_gene: TRBJ2-1; v_gene: TRBV9; CDR3aa: CASSAHGSSGLNEQFF
j_gene: TRBJ2-1; v_gene: TRBV6-5; CDR3aa: CASSYIGSSYNEQFF
j_gene: TRBJ2-1; v_gene: TRBV9; CDR3aa: CASSVGTGVNEQFF
j_gene: TRBJ1-5; v_gene: TRBV2; CDR3aa: CASSAQGAGNQPQHF